The 15 T cell receptor beta chains below were found in one sample sequenced in a study of cytomegalovirus exposure and HLA in healthy donors. The assay was immunoSEQ multiplex PCR, and TCRdb's table has in-frame clones only and misses some. The sample includes about 120,000 clones, 80% to 90% of them seen just once. Sequencing was performed on PBMCs. The source is a young woman in good health and CMV-seronegative.

In nucleotides, the CDR3 is TGCGCCAGCAGCCCCAGACAAGAGACCCAGTACTTC. Its protein is CASSPRQETQYF. The chain couples TRBV10-2 to TRBJ2-5; no clear D. Germline CDR1 reads WSHSY; CDR2 reads SAAADI. V was clipped by 6 bases and J by 2 bases, with 7 bases between them. There are 12 residues in the CDR3.

This rearrangement joins TRBV5-1 to TRBJ2-6; 7 nucleotides align to TRBD2. The CDR3 has 20 residues. V trimming: 4 bases; J trimming: 1 base; junction bases outside the gene matches: 17. CDR1 is SGHRS, CDR2 YFSETQ, per germline. The CDR3 sequence: CASSRPPGRPSISGANVLTF. The CDR3 DNA follows: TGCGCCAGCAGCCGTCCACCCGGGAGGCCTTCGATTTCTGGGGCCAACGTCCTGACTTTC.

The chain couples TRBV18 to TRBJ1-4; D is perhaps TRBD1 (5 bases). V was cut by 4 bases and J by 5 bases, with 14 bases left in between. The V gene's germline CDR1 is KGHSH and CDR2 LQKENI. The CDR3 consists of 15 residues. The CDR3 protein is CASSLRTWPNEKLFF. The CDR3 DNA reads as TGTGCCAGCTCACTACGGACATGGCCGAATGAAAAACTGTTTTTT.

The gene calls are TRBV10-1 and TRBJ2-1, with D perhaps matching TRBD2 (6 bases). Germline lookup yields CDR1 WNHNN and CDR2 SYGVQD (reference sequence). The germline V and J ends were trimmed by 0 bases and 7 bases, with 7 bases remaining between them. The CDR3 covers 13 residues. CDR3 sequence: CASSESGRNEQFF. The CDR3 nucleotides are TGCGCCAGCAGTGAGTCGGGGAGGAATGAGCAGTTCTTC.

The chain employs TRBV5-6 and TRBJ2-7; D is unresolved. Looked up from germline, CDR1 is SGHDT and CDR2 is YYEEEE. The CDR3 has 14 amino acids. Trimming pared 8 bases from V and 3 bases from J, leaving 18 bases between. DNA for the CDR3: TGTGCCAGTTCCAACAGACCGTTGGACTACGAGCAGTACTTC. Translating it yields CASSNRPLDYEQYF.

DNA for the CDR3: TGTGCCAGTAGTATTAGGGGCGGTGATTCACCCCTCCACTTT. Residues: CASSIRGGDSPLHF. The V and J genes are TRBV19 and TRBJ1-6; TRBD1 might be the D (5 bases). The CDR3 length is 14 residues. Trimming removed 3 bases at V and 8 bases at J, with 11 bases between. The germline gives CDR1 LNHDA, CDR2 SQIVND (reference sequence).

This chain uses TRBV27 with TRBJ1-2, with 9 bases matching TRBD1. J gave up 4 bases and V 1 base, and 10 bases lay outside the gene matches. The length of the CDR3 is 17 residues. Per the germline V gene, CDR1 is MNHEY and CDR2 is SMNVEV (reference sequence). CDR3 nucleotide sequence: TGTGCCAGCAGTTTATACGGGACAGGGACAGCTACCTATGGCTACACCTTC. Amino acids: CASSLYGTGTATYGYTF.

This clone was recorded once. This chain connects TRBV11-2 to TRBJ1-2; unclear D gene. This CDR3 spans 12 amino acids. Trimming removed 3 bases at V and 8 bases at J, with 10 bases between. Looked up from germline, CDR1 is SGHAT and CDR2 is FQNNGV. As DNA, the CDR3 is TGTGCCAGCAGCTTCGGTCGGAGGGGCTACACCTTC. Amino acids: CASSFGRRGYTF.

The chain employs TRBV2 and TRBJ1-5, with TRBD1 identical over 8 bases. V shed 5 bases, J shed 3 bases, and the junction held 3 bases outside the gene matches. The CDR3 sequence is 14 residues long. Looked up from germline, CDR1 is SNHLY and CDR2 is FYNNEI. This CDR3 reads CASSPGQANQPQHF. The CDR3 region has the DNA TGTGCCAGCAGTCCGGGACAGGCCAATCAGCCCCAGCATTTT.

In DNA, the CDR3 is TGTGCCAGCAGTGAAGCGGGGCAAAGGGGGGAGACCCAGTACTTC. This codes for CASSEAGQRGETQYF. The rearrangement joins TRBV2 to TRBJ2-5; maybe TRBD1 (6 bases). This CDR3 region has 15 residues. V was clipped by 0 bases and J by 5 bases, with 13 bases between them. From germline, CDR1 is SNHLY and CDR2 FYNNEI.

This clone was detected a few times. V gene TRBV11-2 combines with J gene TRBJ1-2; unclear D gene. This CDR3 region has 15 residues. Between the trimmed V and J ends, which lost 0 bases and 6 bases, there was a span of 14 bases. The V gene's germline CDR1 is SGHAT and CDR2 FQNNGV. CDR3 bases: TGTGCCAGCAGCTTAGATTCCCCGGGTTTGGATGGCTACACCTTC. Protein sequence: CASSLDSPGLDGYTF.

This rearrangement joins TRBV7-9 to TRBJ2-4; TRBD2 agrees at 11 bases. Germline V gene data show CDR1 as SEHNR and CDR2 as FQNEAQ (reference sequence). The CDR3 is made up of 16 amino acids. The V and J ends lost 0 bases and 8 bases, in that order; junction bases with no gene match: 6. The DNA of the CDR3 is TGTGCCAGCAGCTTAGCGTACGGGACTAGCGGCGACATTCAGTACTTC. Protein: CASSLAYGTSGDIQYF.

In regard to this clone: One junction end disagrees with the germline gene, perhaps due to a read error. V and J are TRBV5-1 and TRBJ1-6; 7 bases agree with TRBD1. CDR1 and CDR2 (germline): SGHRS, YFSETQ. This CDR3 region has 12 residues. The CDR3 protein is CASSQGDSALHF. CDR3 DNA: TGCGCCAGCAGTCAGGGGGATTCAGCCCTCCACTTT.

This chain connects TRBV29-1 to TRBJ2-1; 8 bases are a match to TRBD1. CDR3 size: 13 residues. The trim removed 5 bases at V and 9 bases at J, leaving 9 bases unmatched. CDR1 SQVTM and CDR2 ANQGSEA come from the germline V gene. This CDR3 is CSVRGQGASEQFF. The CDR3 region has the DNA TGCAGCGTTCGGGGCCAGGGGGCTAGTGAGCAGTTCTTC.

V usage is TRBV6-5 and J usage is TRBJ2-1; D is unclear. V lost 3 bases, J lost 4 bases, and 4 bases lay in between. The CDR3 has 12 amino acids. Germline assignment: CDR1 MNHEY and CDR2 SVGAGI. Here the CDR3 reads CASSYNYNEQFF. In nucleotides, the CDR3 is TGTGCCAGCAGTTATAATTACAATGAGCAGTTCTTC.